These 24 T cell receptor beta chains came from one sample sequenced in a study of cytomegalovirus exposure and HLA in healthy donors. Sequencing used immunoSEQ multiplex PCR; TCRdb keeps in-frame clones, though not all of them. The data contain 60,000 or so clones, about 90% of them singletons. The sequenced material came from PBMCs. Receptors were obtained from a woman younger than 35 in good health and CMV-seronegative.

The rearrangement links TRBV5-8 to TRBJ1-5; D is unclear. Trimming took off 0 bases at V and 4 bases at J, with 11 bases between the two ends. The CDR3 loop spans 15 amino acids. Germline CDR1 reads SGHTS; CDR2 reads YDEGEE. The CDR3 bases are TGTGCCAGCAGCTTGGCCGATTCTAGGAATCAGCCCCAGCATTTT. This translates into CASSLADSRNQPQHF.

The chain carries TRBV7-6 and TRBJ1-1, with D possibly being TRBD1 (5 bases). The CDR3 is made up of 16 amino acids. The ends were cut back, 5 bases at V and 5 bases at J, with 21 bases in the middle. CDR1 and CDR2 (germline): SGHVS, FNYEAQ. Here the CDR3 DNA reads TGTGCCAGCAGCGTCGGGGACTCCACGATATGGACTGAAGCTTTCTTT. Protein sequence: CASSVGDSTIWTEAFF.

The rearrangement links TRBV29-1 to TRBJ2-7; D uncertain. Germline V CDR1 and CDR2: SQVTM, ANQGSEA. The CDR3 covers 12 residues. V lost 7 bases to trimming and J lost 4 bases, with 14 bases between them. The CDR3 reads CSGEALGYEQYF. CDR3 DNA: TGCAGCGGTGAGGCACTCGGGTACGAGCAGTACTTC.

This clone was counted a single time. The V call is TRBV27, the J call TRBJ2-1; 10 bases fit TRBD2. V lost 6 bases and J lost 4; bases outside the gene matches: 6. The CDR3 has 15 residues. The germline CDR1 and CDR2 sequences are MNHEY and SMNVEV (reference sequence). The CDR3 coding sequence is TGTGCCAGCAGCCCGACTAGCGGGTATTACAATGAGCAGTTCTTC. Translating gives CASSPTSGYYNEQFF.

The table lists this clone with a few counts. CDR3 loop: CASSIPEGGYTEAFF. CDR3 in DNA: TGTGCCAGCAGCATTCCCGAGGGTGGGTACACTGAAGCTTTCTTT. The rearrangement links TRBV28 to TRBJ1-1; D unclear. Trimming shortened V by 6 bases and J by 3 bases, and 17 bases separated the two germline ends. Germline-derived CDR1 and CDR2 are MDHEN and SYDVKM. The CDR3 consists of 15 residues. The whole variable domain, filled in from reference TRBV28 and TRBJ1-1, reads DVKVTQSSRYLVKRTGEKVFLECVQDMDHENMFWYRQDPGLGLRLIYFSYDVKMKEKGDIPEGYSVSREKKERFSLILESASTNQTSMYLCASSIPEGGYTEAFFGQGTRLTVV.

This chain uses TRBV28 with TRBJ2-3; 9 bases match TRBD1. This CDR3 has 15 residues. Germline assignment: CDR1 MDHEN and CDR2 SYDVKM. V lost 6 bases, J lost 6 bases, and 10 bases stayed unmatched. CDR3 in amino acids: CASSYIRTGADTQYF. In nucleotides, the CDR3 is TGTGCCAGCAGCTACATACGGACAGGGGCCGATACGCAGTATTTT.

The CDR3 DNA reads TGTGCCAGCAGCGCGGGACAGGGTATTTATGGCTACACCTTC. It codes for CASSAGQGIYGYTF. The V and J genes are TRBV9 and TRBJ1-2; 9 bases agree with TRBD1. The junction had 5 bases not matched to a gene; V was cut back by 3 bases and J by 5 bases. Germline V gives CDR1 SGDLS, CDR2 YYNGEE. CDR3 length: 14 residues.

The chain links TRBV6-4 to TRBJ1-2; possible D gene TRBD1, 6 bases. The germline V gene encodes CDR1 MRHNA and CDR2 SNTAGT. V was trimmed by 0 bases and J by 3 bases, leaving 20 bases between them. The CDR3 extends over 18 amino acids. The CDR3 spells CASSDSARGGAGDYGYTF. In DNA, the CDR3 is TGTGCCAGCAGTGACTCGGCGAGGGGGGGCGCTGGGGACTATGGCTACACCTTC.

The chain carries TRBV29-1 and TRBJ2-1; 10 nucleotides line up with TRBD2. CDR1 is SQVTM and CDR2 is ANQGSEA in the germline V gene. J gave up 7 bases and V 7 bases, and 13 bases lay outside the gene matches. The CDR3 covers 15 residues. The CDR3 DNA follows: TGCAGCGCGAGGGGAGCGGGGGGGTTCAGAAATGAGCAGTTCTTC. This translates into CSARGAGGFRNEQFF.

The CDR3 DNA reads as TGTGCCAGCGCGGGAGGAACCTACGAGCAGTACTTC. It yields the protein CASAGGTYEQYF. The chain joins TRBV6-6 to TRBJ2-7, with 8 bases identical to TRBD2. Trimming at V came to 8 bases and at J to 2 bases, leaving 2 bases not matched to a gene. This CDR3 is 12 amino acids long. Germline CDR1 and CDR2: MNHNY and SVGAGI (reference sequence).

The CDR3 loop reads CASSAAIGRGNTIYF. The CDR3 DNA sequence: TGTGCCAGCAGCGCCGCGATCGGGAGGGGAAACACCATATATTTT. The chain is built from TRBV7-2 and TRBJ1-3; D is uncertain. Germline assignment: CDR1 SGHTA and CDR2 FQGNSA. V lost 5 bases to trimming and J lost 4 bases, with 15 bases between them. CDR3 length: 15 residues.

The chain is built from TRBV18 and TRBJ1-5, with unresolved D. This CDR3 is built from 15 residues. Germline loops: CDR1 KGHSH, CDR2 LQKENI. V was pared by 0 bases and J by 7 bases, with 13 bases between. CDR3 amino acids: CASSPPNQGRQPQHF. For the CDR3, the DNA is TGTGCCAGCTCACCACCGAATCAAGGGAGACAGCCCCAGCATTTT.

The chain has TRBV6-1 and TRBJ1-4, with 10 bases fitting TRBD1. CDR1 and CDR2 from the germline V gene are MNHNS and SASEGT. V gave up 10 bases and J gave up 8 bases; unmatched junction bases: 10. The CDR3 contains 14 residues. This chain's CDR3 is CATATGGGGEKLFF. CDR3 coding DNA: TGTGCCACCGCGACAGGGGGCGGAGGCGAAAAACTGTTTTTT.

The chain combines TRBV9 with TRBJ2-2; 7 positions match TRBD1. This CDR3 region has 15 residues. Germline V gene sequence: CDR1 SGDLS, CDR2 YYNGEE. J gave up 0 bases and V 4 bases, and 3 bases lay outside the gene matches. The CDR3 bases are TGTGCCAGCAGCCAGGGGGATACGAACACCGGGGAGCTGTTTTTT. This gives the protein CASSQGDTNTGELFF.

This chain connects TRBV11-3 to TRBJ2-1; 11 bases line up with TRBD2. Trimming removed 5 bases from V and 4 bases from J; junction bases left unmatched: 7. The length of the CDR3 is 16 residues. In germline, CDR1 is SGHNT, CDR2 YENEEA. The chain's CDR3 is CASSALGTSGYNEQFF. The CDR3 DNA reads TGTGCCAGCAGCGCCCTGGGGACTAGCGGATACAATGAGCAGTTCTTC.

This clone was detected only once. J is TRBJ1-1 and V is TRBV28, with a tentative D call TRBD1 (5 bases). The germline V gene has CDR1 MDHEN and CDR2 SYDVKM. The CDR3 is 14 residues long. Trimming pared 3 bases from V and 7 bases from J, leaving 15 bases between. The CDR3 sequence: CASSLGGGGFEAFF. CDR3 DNA: TGTGCCAGCAGTTTGGGGGGGGGTGGGTTTGAAGCTTTCTTT.

This clone was seen only once. V gene TRBV9 combines with J gene TRBJ1-1; D gene uncertain. This CDR3 is built from 14 residues. The ends were cut back, 0 bases at V and 4 bases at J, with 10 bases in the middle. Germline V CDR1 and CDR2: SGDLS, YYNGEE. The CDR3 reads CASSVGGVPTEAFF. For the CDR3, the DNA is TGTGCCAGCAGCGTAGGAGGCGTCCCCACTGAAGCTTTCTTT.

The genes are TRBV11-1 and TRBJ1-1; D call uncertain. The CDR3 spans 15 residues. Deletions cut 5 bases from V and 1 base from J, with 14 bases between. The germline V gene encodes CDR1 SGHAT and CDR2 FQDESV (reference sequence). Here the CDR3 reads CASSQGGMGNTEAFF. DNA for the CDR3: TGTGCCAGCAGCCAAGGAGGGATGGGGAACACTGAAGCTTTCTTT. The variable domain in full, with the rest retrieved from reference TRBV11-1 and TRBJ1-1, is EAEVAQSPRYKITEKSQAVAFWCDPISGHATLYWYRQILGQGPELLVQFQDESVVDDSQLPKDRFSAERLKGVDSTLKIQPAELGDSAMYLCASSQGGMGNTEAFFGQGTRLTVV.

The chain carries TRBV4-2 and TRBJ2-3; 7 positions match TRBD2. CDR3 length equals 17 residues. Germline-derived CDR1 and CDR2 are LGHNA and YNFKEQ. Trimming took 1 base from V and 2 from J; bases not matched to a gene: 9. The CDR3 sequence: CASSQVGSGINTDTQYF. Here the CDR3 DNA reads TGTGCCAGCAGCCAAGTTGGCAGCGGGATCAACACAGATACGCAGTATTTT.

This chain links TRBV28 with TRBJ2-3, with 9 bases aligning to TRBD1. This CDR3 has 14 amino acids. Germline V gives CDR1 MDHEN, CDR2 SYDVKM. Trimming took 7 bases from V and 6 from J; bases not matched to a gene: 8. CDR3: CASNNWDRADTQYF. DNA of the CDR3: TGTGCCAGCAATAACTGGGACAGGGCTGATACGCAGTATTTT.

This chain links TRBV5-1 with TRBJ2-1; TRBD2 is a possible D gene (5 bases). Germline assignment: CDR1 SGHRS and CDR2 YFSETQ. This CDR3 region has 14 residues. V was shortened by 1 base and J by 3 bases, with 8 bases between the two germline ends. DNA for the CDR3: TGCGCCAGCAGCTTGACTAGGAGCTACAATGAGCAGTTCTTC. Translating gives CASSLTRSYNEQFF.

The chain has TRBV27 and TRBJ1-3, with a weak D call TRBD1 (6 bases). Looked up from germline, CDR1 is MNHEY and CDR2 is SMNVEV (reference sequence). Trimming left V 6 bases short and J 0 bases short, with 15 bases between. The CDR3 sequence is 16 residues long. The CDR3, as DNA: TGTGCCAGCAGCCTCACAGGGCCACCCTCTGGAAACACCATATATTTT. It yields the protein CASSLTGPPSGNTIYF.

The V call is TRBV19, the J call TRBJ2-2; 12 nucleotides line up with TRBD2. The germline V gene encodes CDR1 LNHDA and CDR2 SQIVND (reference sequence). V shed 5 bases and J 4 bases; nucleotides not matched to a gene: 2. CDR3 size: 15 residues. The CDR3 here is CASSVLAGGTGELFF. The CDR3 region has the DNA TGTGCCAGTAGTGTACTAGCGGGGGGCACCGGGGAGCTGTTTTTT. Based on the CDR3 plus reference TRBV19 and TRBJ2-2, the full variable domain is DGGITQSPKYLFRKEGQNVTLSCEQNLNHDAMYWYRQDPGQGLRLIYYSQIVNDFQKGDIAEGYSVSREKKESFPLTVTSAQKNPTAFYLCASSVLAGGTGELFFGEGSRLTVL.

The CDR3 spells CASSFGGGIQPQHF. The CDR3 bases are TGTGCCAGCAGCTTCGGGGGAGGTATTCAGCCCCAGCATTTT. V usage is TRBV5-6 and J usage is TRBJ1-5, with D perhaps TRBD1 (5 bases). The CDR3 runs to 14 residues. From germline, CDR1 is SGHDT and CDR2 YYEEEE. Trimming pared 2 bases from V and 6 bases from J, leaving 12 bases between. Drawing the rest from reference TRBV5-6 and TRBJ1-5, the complete variable domain is DAGVTQSPTHLIKTRGQQVTLRCSPKSGHDTVSWYQQALGQGPQFIFQYYEEEERQRGNFPDRFSGHQFPNYSSELNVNALLLGDSALYLCASSFGGGIQPQHFGDGTRLSIL.